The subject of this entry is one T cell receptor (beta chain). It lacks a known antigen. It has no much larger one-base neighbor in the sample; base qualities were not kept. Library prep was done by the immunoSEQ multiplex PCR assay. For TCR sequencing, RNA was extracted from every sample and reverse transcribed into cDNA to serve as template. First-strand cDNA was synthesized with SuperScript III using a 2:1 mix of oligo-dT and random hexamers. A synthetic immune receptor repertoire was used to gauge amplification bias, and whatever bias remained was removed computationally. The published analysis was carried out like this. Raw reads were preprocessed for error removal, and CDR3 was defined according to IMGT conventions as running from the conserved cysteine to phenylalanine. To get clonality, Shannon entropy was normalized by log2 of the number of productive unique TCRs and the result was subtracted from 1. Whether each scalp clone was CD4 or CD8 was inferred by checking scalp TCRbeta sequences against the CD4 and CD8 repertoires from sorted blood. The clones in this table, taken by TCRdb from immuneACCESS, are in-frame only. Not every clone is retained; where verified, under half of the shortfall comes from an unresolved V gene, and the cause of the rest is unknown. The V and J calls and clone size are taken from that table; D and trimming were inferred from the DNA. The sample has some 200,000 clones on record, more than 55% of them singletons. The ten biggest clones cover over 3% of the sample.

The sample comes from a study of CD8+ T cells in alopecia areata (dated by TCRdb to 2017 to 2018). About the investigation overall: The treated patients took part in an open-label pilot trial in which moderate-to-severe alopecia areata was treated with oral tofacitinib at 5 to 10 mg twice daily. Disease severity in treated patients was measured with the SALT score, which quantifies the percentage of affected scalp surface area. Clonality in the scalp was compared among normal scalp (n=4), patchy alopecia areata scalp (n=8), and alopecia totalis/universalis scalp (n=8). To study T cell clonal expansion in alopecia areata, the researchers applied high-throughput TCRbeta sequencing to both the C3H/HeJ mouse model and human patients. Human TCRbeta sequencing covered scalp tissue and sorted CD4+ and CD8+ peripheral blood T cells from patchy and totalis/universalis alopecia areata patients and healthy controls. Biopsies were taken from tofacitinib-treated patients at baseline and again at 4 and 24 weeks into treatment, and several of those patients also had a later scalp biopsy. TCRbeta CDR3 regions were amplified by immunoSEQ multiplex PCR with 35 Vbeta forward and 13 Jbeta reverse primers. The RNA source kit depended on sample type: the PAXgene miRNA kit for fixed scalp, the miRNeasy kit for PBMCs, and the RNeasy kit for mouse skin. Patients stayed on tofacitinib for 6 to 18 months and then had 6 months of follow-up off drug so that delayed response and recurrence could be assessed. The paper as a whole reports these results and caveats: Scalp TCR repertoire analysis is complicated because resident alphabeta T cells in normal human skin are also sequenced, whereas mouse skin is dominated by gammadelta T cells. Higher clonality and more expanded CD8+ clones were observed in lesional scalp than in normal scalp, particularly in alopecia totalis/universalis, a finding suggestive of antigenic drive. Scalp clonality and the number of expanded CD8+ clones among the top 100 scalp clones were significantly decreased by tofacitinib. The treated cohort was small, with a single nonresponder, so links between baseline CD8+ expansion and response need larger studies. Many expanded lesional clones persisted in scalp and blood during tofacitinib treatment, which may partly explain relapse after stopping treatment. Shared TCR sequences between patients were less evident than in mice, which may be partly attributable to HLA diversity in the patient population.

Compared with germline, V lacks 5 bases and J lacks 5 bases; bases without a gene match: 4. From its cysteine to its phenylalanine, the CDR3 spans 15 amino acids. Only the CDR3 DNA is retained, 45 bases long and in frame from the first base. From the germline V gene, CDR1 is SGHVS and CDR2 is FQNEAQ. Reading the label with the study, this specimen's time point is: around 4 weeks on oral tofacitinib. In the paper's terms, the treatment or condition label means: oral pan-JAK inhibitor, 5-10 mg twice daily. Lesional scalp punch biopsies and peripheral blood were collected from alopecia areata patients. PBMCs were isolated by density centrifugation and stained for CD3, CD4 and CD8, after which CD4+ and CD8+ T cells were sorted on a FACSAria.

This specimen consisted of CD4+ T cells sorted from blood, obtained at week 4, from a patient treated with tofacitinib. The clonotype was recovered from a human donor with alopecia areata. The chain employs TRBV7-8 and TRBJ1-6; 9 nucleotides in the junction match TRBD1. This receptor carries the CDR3 CASSTGTGNNSPLHF. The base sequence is TGTGCCAGCAGCACCGGGACAGGGAATAATTCACCCCTCCACTTT.